These 14 T cell receptor beta chains came from one sample sequenced in a study of beta chain features in type 1 diabetes. Reverse transcribing all isolated RNA meant expressed TCRB transcripts were sequenced. Using immunoSEQ multiplex PCR, the repertoire was profiled, and TCRdb retains in-frame clones only, with some absent. This sample has about 740,000 clones, with over 10% found just once. Study-wide results and limits: Across all four CD4+ subsets, people with type 1 diabetes showed modestly shorter TCRB CDR3s.

The antigens of these receptors remain unknown. Input material: naive CD4+ T cells from blood. The receptor source for this set is a man aged 18-30 years with type 1 diabetes.

The chain couples TRBV10-1 to TRBJ2-2, with TRBD1 matching over 7 bases. The CDR3 runs 18 residues. The junction had 15 bases not matched to a gene; V was cut back by 2 bases and J by 6 bases. The germline CDR1 and CDR2 sequences are WNHNN and SYGVQD (reference sequence). The CDR3 sequence is CASSEASSGRTGAGELFF. For the CDR3, the DNA is TGCGCCAGCAGTGAGGCCAGCTCGGGACGGACAGGAGCCGGGGAGCTGTTTTTT.

The sample holds one count of this clone. This chain joins TRBV9 and TRBJ2-5; tentative D call: TRBD2 (7 bases). Trimming cost V 0 bases and J 5 bases, with 17 bases left between them. Germline V gene data show CDR1 as SGDLS and CDR2 as YYNGEE. The CDR3 sequence is 16 residues long. In DNA form, the CDR3 reads TGTGCCAGCAGCGTAGGGGGGGGCACCCCCGAGGAGACCCAGTACTTC. It encodes CASSVGGGTPEETQYF.

This clone was counted between two and nine times. The V gene is TRBV4-1, the J gene TRBJ1-5; tentatively, D is TRBD1 (5 bases). V was shortened by 4 bases and J by 4 bases, with 14 bases between the two germline ends. The germline V gene encodes CDR1 MGHRA and CDR2 YSYEKL. CDR3 length: 15 residues. CDR3 residues: CASSPTGTDNQPQHF. DNA for the CDR3: TGCGCCAGCAGCCCGACCGGGACTGATAATCAGCCCCAGCATTTT.

This clone was observed a handful of times. The rearrangement uses TRBV7-9 and TRBJ2-1; 9 bases are a match to TRBD1. CDR1 is SEHNR and CDR2 is FQNEAQ in the germline V gene (reference sequence). The CDR3 sequence is 16 residues long. The ends lost 7 bases at V and 10 bases at J; junction bases unmatched: 17. This CDR3 is CASITTGQGQSGEQFF. The CDR3 DNA reads as TGTGCCAGCATTACGACAGGACAGGGGCAGTCGGGAGAGCAGTTCTTC. The variable domain in full, with the rest retrieved from reference TRBV7-9 and TRBJ2-1, is DTGVSQNPRHKITKRGQNVTFRCDPISEHNRLYWYRQTLGQGPEFLTYFQNEAQLEKSRLLSDRFSAERPKGSFSTLEIQRTEQGDSAMYLCASITTGQGQSGEQFFGPGTRLTVL.

The V and J genes are TRBV25-1 and TRBJ1-5; D is ambiguous. Germline loops: CDR1 MGHDK, CDR2 SYGVNS. V lost 3 bases, J lost 3 bases, and 6 bases lay in between. CDR3 length: 13 residues. The CDR3 protein is CASSDGFNQPQHF. In nucleotides, the CDR3 is TGTGCCAGCAGTGACGGCTTCAATCAGCCCCAGCATTTT.

This clone was seen only a few times. The chain combines TRBV20-1 with TRBJ1-1, with D hard to call. CDR3 size: 8 residues. V was clipped by 4 bases and J by 10 bases, with 4 bases between them. The V gene's germline CDR1 is DFQATT and CDR2 SNEGSKA (reference sequence). CDR3 nucleotides: TGCAGTGCTACCCCAGCTTTCTTT. It specifies CSATPAFF.

This clone came up a few times. V is TRBV5-6 and J is TRBJ2-2; the match to TRBD1 covers 9 bases. Germline values: CDR1 SGHDT, CDR2 YYEEEE. The CDR3 loop spans 15 amino acids. Trimming took 1 base from V and 3 from J; bases not matched to a gene: 1. CDR3 bases: TGTGCCAGCAGCTTGTGGGACAGGGACACCGGGGAGCTGTTTTTT. Its translation is CASSLWDRDTGELFF.

This clone appeared a few times. J is TRBJ1-6 and V is TRBV5-6, with 8 bases lining up with TRBD1. The germline V gene encodes CDR1 SGHDT and CDR2 YYEEEE. The CDR3 extends over 13 amino acids. The trim removed 4 bases at V and 8 bases at J, leaving 2 bases unmatched. CDR3 DNA: TGTGCCAGCAGCGTACAGGGGGATTCACCCCTCCACTTT. Its translation is CASSVQGDSPLHF.

The chain joins TRBV5-1 to TRBJ2-7; D gene ambiguous. This CDR3 spans 13 amino acids. Germline V lookup: CDR1 SGHRS, CDR2 YFSETQ. The ends were cut back, 5 bases at V and 7 bases at J, with 16 bases in the middle. For the CDR3, the DNA is TGCGCCAGCAGAATCAGTTCCCCGGATGAGCAGTACTTC. This codes for CASRISSPDEQYF.

The V and J genes are TRBV29-1 and TRBJ2-7; 7 bases agree with TRBD2. The CDR3 consists of 12 residues. V lost 7 bases and J lost 0; bases outside the gene matches: 3. From germline, CDR1 is SQVTM and CDR2 ANQGSEA. The CDR3 reads CSAGGLSYEQYF. The CDR3 region has the DNA TGCAGCGCGGGGGGACTCTCCTACGAGCAGTACTTC.

This chain links TRBV30 with TRBJ2-5; a weak D match, TRBD1 (5 bases). The V gene's germline CDR1 is GTSNPN and CDR2 SVGIG (reference sequence). Trimming pared 0 bases from V and 5 bases from J, leaving 10 bases between. CDR3 length: 13 residues. The CDR3 loop is CAWSVTGWETQYF. CDR3 in DNA: TGTGCCTGGAGTGTAACAGGCTGGGAGACCCAGTACTTC.

This clone was seen more than once but under ten times. The rearrangement uses TRBV11-3 and TRBJ2-5; D may be TRBD2 (5 bases). V lost 7 bases, J lost 1 base, and 10 bases lay in between. The CDR3 is 13 amino acids. Germline CDR1 is SGHNT and CDR2 is YENEEA. CDR3 region: CASKKGVQETQYF. CDR3 coding DNA: TGTGCCAGCAAGAAGGGAGTCCAAGAGACCCAGTACTTC.

This clone was seen more than once but under ten times. The same CDR3 is also encoded by other DNA sequences in this sample. The chain combines TRBV5-4 with TRBJ2-7; 7 nucleotides match TRBD1. With 2 bases clipped from V and 1 base from J, the junction kept 0 bases outside the gene matches. This CDR3 spans 13 amino acids. Germline loops: CDR1 SGHNT, CDR2 YYREEE (reference sequence). CDR3 nucleotides: TGTGCCAGCAGCTTACAGGGGTCCTACGAGCAGTACTTC. Amino acids: CASSLQGSYEQYF.

The V call is TRBV9, the J call TRBJ2-2; 9 bases line up with TRBD1. Germline assignment: CDR1 SGDLS and CDR2 YYNGEE. The CDR3 spans 15 residues. V dropped 4 bases and J dropped 9; count of bases not matched to a gene: 10. CDR3 region: CASSPRQGGYRELFF. CDR3 DNA: TGTGCCAGCAGCCCTAGACAGGGGGGATATCGGGAGCTGTTTTTT.